Following are 15 T cell receptor beta chains from one sample sequenced in a study of T cell responses to AZD1222 COVID-19 vaccine. TCRdb keeps only in-frame clones here, not all; method: immunoSEQ multiplex PCR. The repertoire has about 150,000 clones, roughly nine tenths of them found once; the top ten carry 4.5% to 6%. The sequencing used peripheral blood, collected on day 0 of AZD1222 vaccination. Receptors originate from an adult in good health.

The rearrangement links TRBV2 to TRBJ2-1; 10 bases fit TRBD2. CDR1 and CDR2 from the germline V gene are SNHLY and FYNNEI. CDR3 size: 13 residues. Trimming at V came to 8 bases and at J to 6 bases, leaving 4 bases not matched to a gene. The CDR3 sequence is CASAVAGGNEQFF. CDR3 DNA sequence: TGTGCCAGCGCGGTAGCGGGAGGCAATGAGCAGTTCTTC.

V and J are TRBV5-4 and TRBJ1-1, with D uncertain. The germline V gene encodes CDR1 SGHNT and CDR2 YYREEE (reference sequence). V lost 0 bases, J lost 1 base, and 10 bases lay in between. This CDR3 has 15 amino acids. Written as DNA, the CDR3 is TGTGCCAGCAGCTTGGTTGGCACGGGGAACACTGAAGCTTTCTTT. As protein: CASSLVGTGNTEAFF.

The chain couples TRBV3-1 (or the pseudogene TRBV3-2) to TRBJ2-5; 12 nucleotides align to TRBD2. The germline V gene encodes CDR1 LGHDT and CDR2 YNNKEL (reference sequence). V was pared by 4 bases and J by 5 bases, with 11 bases of the junction left unmatched. The CDR3 length is 17 residues. The CDR3 loop is CASSRRRPTSGSETQYF. The CDR3 DNA reads TGTGCCAGCAGCCGGAGACGGCCGACTAGCGGGAGTGAGACCCAGTACTTC.

Concerning this clone itself: The sample holds other DNA sequences that translate to the same CDR3. The chain employs TRBV9 and TRBJ2-1; TRBD2 aligns across 10 bases. Germline CDR1 reads SGDLS; CDR2 reads YYNGEE. The CDR3 runs to 15 residues. J was trimmed by 4 bases and V by 0 bases; bases with no gene match: 1. The CDR3 region is CASSVGAGGYNEQFF. The CDR3 coding sequence is TGTGCCAGCAGCGTAGGAGCGGGAGGGTACAATGAGCAGTTCTTC.

This rearrangement joins TRBV6-5 to TRBJ1-2, with D perhaps matching TRBD1 (5 bases). The CDR3 runs to 13 residues. Germline-derived CDR1 and CDR2 are MNHEY and SVGAGI. V lost 6 bases, J lost 8 bases, and 16 bases lay in between. The CDR3 coding sequence is TGTGCCAGCAGCCTTGGGGGGTTCCGAGGCTACACCTTC. It encodes CASSLGGFRGYTF.

V and J are TRBV2 and TRBJ2-1, with TRBD2 matching 9 bases. In germline, CDR1 is SNHLY, CDR2 FYNNEI. This CDR3 contains 15 residues. V was clipped by 4 bases and J by 7 bases; unmatched bases: 8. The CDR3 loop is CASSGGRAEYNEQFF. For the CDR3, the DNA is TGTGCCAGCAGTGGCGGGAGGGCCGAATATAATGAGCAGTTCTTC.

The chain combines TRBV6-4 with TRBJ2-7; TRBD2 might be the D (5 bases). V dropped 0 bases and J dropped 1 base, with 10 bases sitting between them. The CDR3 is 15 residues long. Germline V gene lookup returns CDR1 MRHNA and CDR2 SNTAGT. In DNA, the CDR3 is TGTGCCAGCAGTGACTCAACTCGGGATTCCTACGAGCAGTACTTC. Translating gives CASSDSTRDSYEQYF.

A word on this clone: Within the sample, other DNA sequences also encode this same CDR3. This chain connects TRBV5-1 to TRBJ1-1; D unresolved. This CDR3 is 13 amino acids long. Trimming left V 7 bases short and J 2 bases short, with 12 bases between. Germline V gene lookup returns CDR1 SGHRS and CDR2 YFSETQ. In nucleotides, the CDR3 is TGCGCCAGCTCTGCGCGGGTCAACACTGAAGCTTTCTTT. The encoded protein is CASSARVNTEAFF.

This chain joins TRBV19 and TRBJ2-7; a possible D gene is TRBD2 (6 bases). Germline V lookup: CDR1 LNHDA, CDR2 SQIVND (reference sequence). V was shortened by 5 bases and J by 2 bases, with 16 bases between the two germline ends. This CDR3 region has 15 residues. The CDR3 here is CASSRTGDGTYEQYF. In DNA, the CDR3 is TGTGCCAGTAGTCGTACGGGGGACGGGACCTACGAGCAGTACTTC. The variable domain in full, with the rest retrieved from reference TRBV19 and TRBJ2-7, is DGGITQSPKYLFRKEGQNVTLSCEQNLNHDAMYWYRQDPGQGLRLIYYSQIVNDFQKGDIAEGYSVSREKKESFPLTVTSAQKNPTAFYLCASSRTGDGTYEQYFGPGTRLTVT.

The V call is TRBV19, the J call TRBJ2-7, with D unresolved. Germline CDR1 and CDR2: LNHDA and SQIVND (reference sequence). V lost 4 bases and J 2 bases, leaving 12 bases between the germline ends. The CDR3 contains 14 residues. The CDR3 is CASSTRTGAYEQYF. The CDR3 DNA reads TGTGCCAGTAGTACACGGACCGGAGCCTACGAGCAGTACTTC.

V is TRBV28 and J is TRBJ1-6; 7 positions agree with TRBD1. CDR1 is MDHEN and CDR2 is SYDVKM in the germline V gene. The CDR3 length is 14 residues. The V segment lost 6 bases and the J segment 10 bases; nucleotides outside the gene matches: 9. The CDR3 sequence is CASSRGQGGSPLHF. CDR3 nucleotides: TGTGCCAGCAGCCGAGGCCAGGGGGGGTCACCCCTCCACTTT.

The V gene is TRBV6-5, the J gene TRBJ2-1; the match to TRBD2 covers 7 bases. CDR1 is MNHEY, CDR2 SVGAGI, per germline. The CDR3 sequence is 13 residues long. After removal of 7 bases from V and 8 bases from J, the junction contained 8 bases not matched to a gene. The CDR3 nucleotides are TGTGCCAGCACTGGGGACTATGGCCATGAGCAGTTCTTC. It yields the protein CASTGDYGHEQFF.

The chain recombines TRBV10-1 with TRBJ2-1, with D perhaps matching TRBD1 or TRBD2 (6 bases each). Trimming pared 4 bases from V and 1 base from J, leaving 17 bases between. Germline V gene sequence: CDR1 WNHNN, CDR2 SYGVQD (reference sequence). The CDR3 runs to 17 residues. CDR3 loop: CASSALGGPRSYNEQFF. The CDR3 DNA reads as TGCGCCAGCAGTGCTTTGGGGGGCCCGCGATCCTACAATGAGCAGTTCTTC.

The chain has TRBV6-5 and TRBJ2-1; possibly TRBD2 for D (5 bases). V lost 10 bases and J lost 4, with 14 bases in between. CDR1 and CDR2 from the germline V gene are MNHEY and SVGAGI. The CDR3 runs to 13 residues. The CDR3 DNA reads as TGTGCCACCGACGGGGAGCGGTACAATGAGCAGTTCTTC. Protein product: CATDGERYNEQFF.

The chain combines TRBV4-1 with TRBJ1-5, with 9 nucleotides matching TRBD1. CDR1 is MGHRA and CDR2 is YSYEKL in the germline V gene. CDR3 length equals 15 residues. The junction had 8 bases not matched to a gene; V was cut back by 4 bases and J by 7 bases. The CDR3 DNA reads as TGCGCCAGCAGCCGGGGACAGGGCGGGAACCAGCCCCAGCATTTT. It codes for CASSRGQGGNQPQHF.